This T cell receptor (beta chain) was captured in a study of CD8 T cells in Susac syndrome. This CDR3 has 16 amino acids. CDR1 and CDR2 from the germline V gene are MNHNS and SASEGT. The V end lost 6 bases, the J end lost 4 bases, and 19 bases lay between the germline ends. RNA amounts of about 0.5 to 1 ug underwent reverse transcription with random hexamers. TCRdb used MiXCR to reprocess the immunoSEQ multiplex PCR reads, holding one entry per CDR3 protein. The sample carries around 170,000 distinct CDR3 sequences, about 96% recorded once. FACS was used to enrich TEMRA cells, whereas the CD8+ and CD4+ T cells were obtained by negative isolation.

This sequence joins TRBV6-1 and TRBJ1-5; the D gene is possibly TRBD1 (6 bases). The specimen was CD4+ T cells from PBMCs. The sequence derives from a human donor with Susac syndrome. As DNA, the CDR3 is TGTGCCAGCAGGCCGTTACAGGGACTGGAGAATCAGCCCCAGCATTTT. Protein: CASRPLQGLENQPQHF.